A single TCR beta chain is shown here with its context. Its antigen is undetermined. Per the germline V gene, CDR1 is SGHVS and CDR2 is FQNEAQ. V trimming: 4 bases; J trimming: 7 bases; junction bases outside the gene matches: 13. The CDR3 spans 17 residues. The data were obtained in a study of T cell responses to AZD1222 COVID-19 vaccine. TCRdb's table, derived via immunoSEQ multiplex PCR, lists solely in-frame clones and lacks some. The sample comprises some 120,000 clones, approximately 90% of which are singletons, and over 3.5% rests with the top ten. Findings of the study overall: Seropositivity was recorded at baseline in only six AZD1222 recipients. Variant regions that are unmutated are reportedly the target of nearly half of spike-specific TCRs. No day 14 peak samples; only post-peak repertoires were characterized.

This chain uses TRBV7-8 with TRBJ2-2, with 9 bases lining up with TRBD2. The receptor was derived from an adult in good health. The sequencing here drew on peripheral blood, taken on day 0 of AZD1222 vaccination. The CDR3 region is CASSSEPSGAGVGELFF. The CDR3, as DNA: TGTGCCAGCAGCTCCGAACCTAGCGGGGCGGGGGTCGGGGAGCTGTTTTTT.